The 32 T cell receptor beta chains given below trace back to one sample, sequenced in a study of beta chain features in type 1 diabetes. Their recognized antigens are unknown. Study outcomes and limitations: A moderate, significant TCRB CDR3 shortening appeared in type 1 diabetes across four CD4+ subsets.

Expressed TCRB transcripts got sequenced, as all isolated RNA was reverse transcribed. Clones were sequenced by immunoSEQ multiplex PCR, and TCRdb holds only the in-frame ones, with some missing. The data show about 68,000 clones, with roughly 50% seen just once and 0.65% to 0.85% held by the top ten. Specimen: central memory CD4+ T cells from blood. Receptors were obtained from a young man with type 1 diabetes.

CDR3 protein: CASRQKDRHTGELFF. The CDR3 bases are TGTGCCAGCAGGCAAAAGGACAGGCACACCGGGGAGCTGTTTTTT. The V and J genes are TRBV6-5 and TRBJ2-2; 7 nucleotides match TRBD1. Germline loops: CDR1 MNHEY, CDR2 SVGAGI. There are 15 residues in the CDR3. V gave up 6 bases and J gave up 3 bases; unmatched junction bases: 7.

This clone occurred a few times. The rearrangement joins TRBV5-5 to TRBJ1-2; no reliable D call. This CDR3 has 14 residues. V was pared by 4 bases and J by 2 bases, with 12 bases between. Looked up from germline, CDR1 is SGHKS and CDR2 is YYEKEE (reference sequence). CDR3 amino acids: CASSPLSGNYGYTF. The CDR3 region has the DNA TGTGCCAGCAGCCCTTTATCGGGGAACTATGGCTACACCTTC.

The gene calls are TRBV25-1 and TRBJ1-5, with D perhaps TRBD1 (6 bases). The CDR3 is made up of 14 amino acids. V was trimmed by 5 bases and J by 6 bases, leaving 14 bases between them. Germline CDR1 and CDR2: MGHDK and SYGVNS. CDR3 sequence reads: CASSQQGSSQPQHF. The CDR3 DNA reads as TGTGCCAGCAGTCAACAGGGAAGTAGTCAGCCCCAGCATTTT.

This clone appeared a few times. This chain uses TRBV7-2 with TRBJ2-3, with 8 bases identical to TRBD2. This CDR3 is 12 amino acids long. Trimming took 4 bases from V and 10 from J; bases not matched to a gene: 4. CDR1 and CDR2 (germline): SGHTA, FQGNSA. CDR3 amino acids: CASSSTSGPQYF. CDR3 DNA sequence: TGTGCCAGCAGCTCTACTAGCGGCCCGCAGTATTTT. Supplemented by reference TRBV7-2 and TRBJ2-3, the full variable domain reads GAGVSQSPSNKVTEKGKDVELRCDPISGHTALYWYRQSLGQGLEFLIYFQGNSAPDKSGLPSDRFSAERTGGSVSTLTIQRTQQEDSAVYLCASSSTSGPQYFGPGTRLTVL.

The V gene is TRBV7-2, the J gene TRBJ2-1; 7 bases fit TRBD2. The junction had 9 bases not matched to a gene; V was cut back by 1 base and J by 12 bases. This CDR3 region has 14 residues. Germline CDR1 SGHTA, CDR2 FQGNSA. CDR3 sequence (DNA): TGTGCCAGCAGCTTAGGGGGGACTACCTCCGGGCAGTTCTTC. It codes for CASSLGGTTSGQFF.

The chain has TRBV5-1 and TRBJ2-2; D remains unclear. The V gene lost 6 bases and the J gene lost 1 base, with 13 bases spanning the gap. Germline lookup yields CDR1 SGHRS and CDR2 YFSETQ. This CDR3 has 15 residues. CDR3 region: CASTLGRQNTGELFF. Here the CDR3 DNA reads TGCGCCAGCACCCTGGGCCGGCAGAACACCGGGGAGCTGTTTTTT.

This clone was recorded a few times. CDR3 bases: TGTGCCAGCGTAAATCCCGGGACTAGTCAAAACATTCAGTACTTC. Encoded protein: CASVNPGTSQNIQYF. V and J are TRBV6-1 and TRBJ2-4; 8 bases are a match to TRBD2. V trimming: 8 bases; J trimming: 5 bases; junction bases outside the gene matches: 11. CDR3 length: 15 amino acids. Germline CDR1 and CDR2: MNHNS and SASEGT.

The chain has TRBV5-4 and TRBJ2-5; maybe TRBD1 (5 bases). The germline CDR1 and CDR2 sequences are SGHNT and YYREEE (reference sequence). CDR3 length: 15 amino acids. The ends were cut back, 1 base at V and 4 bases at J, with 14 bases in the middle. Written as DNA, the CDR3 is TGTGCCAGCAGCTTGACGAGTCAGGGTCTAGAGACCCAGTACTTC. It translates to CASSLTSQGLETQYF.

This clone was observed a few times. The rearrangement uses TRBV5-4 and TRBJ2-1; 8 nucleotides line up with TRBD2. Germline trimming cut 4 bases from V and 0 bases from J; bases unmatched to any gene: 3. Germline V CDR1 and CDR2: SGHNT, YYREEE (reference sequence). This CDR3 has 15 amino acids. In DNA, the CDR3 is TGTGCCAGCAGCCGTGGGACTAGCTCCTACAATGAGCAGTTCTTC. This translates into CASSRGTSSYNEQFF. Full variable domain (rest looked up from reference TRBV5-4 and TRBJ2-1): ETGVTQSPTHLIKTRGQQVTLRCSSQSGHNTVSWYQQALGQGPQFIFQYYREEENGRGNFPPRFSGLQFPNYSSELNVNALELDDSALYLCASSRGTSSYNEQFFGPGTRLTVL.

V gene TRBV11-2 combines with J gene TRBJ2-1, with D tentatively TRBD1 (6 bases). V lost 0 bases, J lost 7 bases, and 16 bases lay in between. The CDR3 is 16 residues long. Germline-derived CDR1 and CDR2 are SGHAT and FQNNGV. The CDR3 DNA reads as TGTGCCAGCAGCTTAGATAACAGGGCTCCTAGGAATGAGCAGTTCTTC. It encodes CASSLDNRAPRNEQFF.

This chain joins TRBV11-3 and TRBJ2-3, with TRBD2 as a possible D gene (5 bases). CDR3 length: 15 amino acids. Germline V gene lookup returns CDR1 SGHNT and CDR2 YENEEA. The germline V and J ends were trimmed by 5 bases and 0 bases, with 12 bases remaining between them. This CDR3 is CASSTGSGSTDTQYF. The CDR3 region has the DNA TGTGCCAGCAGCACTGGATCGGGGAGCACAGATACGCAGTATTTT.

This chain links TRBV18 with TRBJ2-3; 9 bases line up with TRBD1. This CDR3 region has 16 residues. The germline V gene encodes CDR1 KGHSH and CDR2 LQKENI. Unmatched junction bases numbered 4, after V lost 3 bases and J lost 0 bases. The CDR3 is CASSPTGTGSTDTQYF. CDR3 bases: TGTGCCAGCTCACCGACCGGGACAGGGAGCACAGATACGCAGTATTTT.

This chain links TRBV2 with TRBJ1-1, with D unresolved. The germline gives CDR1 SNHLY, CDR2 FYNNEI. The V end was cut by 5 bases, the J end by 0 bases, with 10 bases between. This CDR3 has 14 residues. The CDR3 bases are TGTGCCAGCAGTCGAGACACCTTGAACACTGAAGCTTTCTTT. Amino acids: CASSRDTLNTEAFF.

The rearrangement joins TRBV7-2 to TRBJ1-4; 7 nucleotides align to TRBD1. Germline V gene sequence: CDR1 SGHTA, CDR2 FQGNSA. With V trimmed by 3 bases and J by 5 bases, 3 bases remained unmatched. The CDR3 has 14 residues. DNA for the CDR3: TGTGCCAGCAGCTTGGACAGGATGAATGAAAAACTGTTTTTT. Its translation: CASSLDRMNEKLFF.

The V gene is TRBV4-1, the J gene TRBJ1-4; 7 nucleotides agree with TRBD1. The CDR3 loop spans 15 amino acids. Unmatched junction bases numbered 8, after V lost 5 bases and J lost 5 bases. The germline CDR1 and CDR2 sequences are MGHRA and YSYEKL. CDR3 sequence reads: CASSWGQITNEKLFF. CDR3 sequence (DNA): TGCGCCAGCAGCTGGGGACAGATAACAAATGAAAAACTGTTTTTT.

The chain recombines TRBV7-2 with TRBJ1-5; perhaps TRBD1 as D (5 bases). Germline CDR1 and CDR2: SGHTA and FQGNSA. Deletions cut 2 bases from V and 3 bases from J, with 11 bases between. The CDR3 spans 15 residues. Here the CDR3 reads CASSLRPGDNQPQHF. As DNA, the CDR3 is TGTGCCAGCAGCTTAAGACCGGGGGACAATCAGCCCCAGCATTTT.

This clone was observed a handful of times. The chain links TRBV7-8 to TRBJ2-5; D gene unclear. Germline V gene sequence: CDR1 SGHVS, CDR2 FQNEAQ. Trimming left V 2 bases short and J 7 bases short, with 5 bases between. This CDR3 region has 11 residues. CDR3 DNA: TGTGCCAGCAGCTTATCGGTGACCCAGTACTTC. It is translated as CASSLSVTQYF.

A single count supports this clone. The chain has TRBV21-1 and TRBJ2-1; the table gives TRBD2 as D, unverified against the DNA. TRBV21-1 constitutes a pseudogene. The CDR3 totals 16 residues. Here the CDR3 reads CASGPRGDRNSNEQFF. The CDR3 bases are TGTGCCAGCGGCCCCCGTGGAGACCGAAACTCCAATGAGCAGTTCTTC.

This clone appeared once. This chain joins TRBV5-4 and TRBJ2-3; D is possibly TRBD1 (6 bases). Germline loops: CDR1 SGHNT, CDR2 YYREEE (reference sequence). Trimming took 4 bases from V and 0 from J, leaving 12 bases between them. The CDR3 contains 15 residues. This chain's CDR3 is CASSPDSDSTDTQYF. The CDR3 DNA sequence: TGTGCCAGCAGCCCGGACAGTGATAGCACAGATACGCAGTATTTT.

The chain joins TRBV7-9 to TRBJ2-3, with a weak D call TRBD1 (5 bases). Trimming took off 0 bases at V and 0 bases at J, with 10 bases between the two ends. From germline, CDR1 is SEHNR and CDR2 FQNEAQ (reference sequence). This CDR3 spans 16 amino acids. CDR3 protein: CASSLAPGMSTDTQYF. In nucleotides, the CDR3 is TGTGCCAGCAGCTTAGCACCAGGGATGAGCACAGATACGCAGTATTTT.

The V call is TRBV14, the J call TRBJ2-1; 9 bases are shared with TRBD1. The CDR3 length is 20 residues. Germline V CDR1 and CDR2: SGHDN, FVKESK. The junction had 20 bases not matched to a gene; V was cut back by 0 bases and J by 8 bases. This CDR3 reads CASSQDQVWYRGQGDYEQFF. CDR3 DNA sequence: TGTGCCAGCAGCCAAGATCAGGTTTGGTATCGGGGACAGGGAGATTATGAGCAGTTCTTC. The full variable domain, in which reference TRBV14 and TRBJ2-1 provide the parts outside the CDR3, is EAGVTQFPSHSVIEKGQTVTLRCDPISGHDNLYWYRRVMGKEIKFLLHFVKESKQDESGMPNNRFLAERTGGTYSTLKVQPAELEDSGVYFCASSQDQVWYRGQGDYEQFFGPGTRLTVL.

This clone was picked up a small number of times. The chain joins TRBV7-2 to TRBJ2-3; TRBD2 aligns across 8 bases. Germline assignment: CDR1 SGHTA and CDR2 FQGNSA. V dropped 1 base and J dropped 0; count of bases not matched to a gene: 6. The CDR3 is 17 residues long. DNA of the CDR3: TGTGCCAGCAGCTTAGGTAGCGGGGTCGATAGCACAGATACGCAGTATTTT. Translated: CASSLGSGVDSTDTQYF.

This rearrangement joins TRBV5-1 to TRBJ2-1, with 8 bases aligning to TRBD1. Germline V CDR1 and CDR2: SGHRS, YFSETQ. The CDR3 spans 14 residues. V shed 4 bases and J 3 bases; nucleotides not matched to a gene: 3. CDR3 in DNA: TGCGCCAGCAGCGTGGACAGGGTCTACAATGAGCAGTTCTTC. Protein product: CASSVDRVYNEQFF.

The V call is TRBV5-6, the J call TRBJ1-5; D is possibly TRBD1 (5 bases). The CDR3 runs 15 residues. The germline gives CDR1 SGHDT, CDR2 YYEEEE. The V end was cut by 5 bases, the J end by 0 bases, with 12 bases between. CDR3 amino acids: CASRRGLHSNQPQHF. The CDR3 nucleotides read TGTGCCAGCAGGAGGGGACTCCATAGCAATCAGCCCCAGCATTTT.

The chain uses TRBV11-2 and TRBJ2-4; D is undetermined. The CDR3 spans 17 residues. The germline gives CDR1 SGHAT, CDR2 FQNNGV. Trimming removed 1 base from V and 0 bases from J, with 13 bases in between. Written as DNA, the CDR3 is TGTGCCAGCAGCTTAGGGCCAGGCACGCTAGCCAAAAACATTCAGTACTTC. Amino acids: CASSLGPGTLAKNIQYF.

V usage is TRBV5-4 and J usage is TRBJ2-7; 8 bases are shared with TRBD2. The CDR3 covers 15 residues. The trim removed 4 bases at V and 6 bases at J, leaving 12 bases unmatched. Germline V gene lookup returns CDR1 SGHNT and CDR2 YYREEE (reference sequence). Here the CDR3 reads CASSPPLGTRTEQYF. As DNA, the CDR3 is TGTGCCAGCAGCCCCCCTCTCGGGACTAGGACCGAGCAGTACTTC.

This rearrangement joins TRBV2 to TRBJ2-7; perhaps TRBD2 as D (6 bases). The germline V gene encodes CDR1 SNHLY and CDR2 FYNNEI. The CDR3 is made up of 14 amino acids. V gave up 8 bases and J gave up 6 bases, with 20 bases separating them. In nucleotides, the CDR3 is TGTGCCAGCCGACGACTAGACGGGGGTGGCGAGCAGTACTTC. Its protein product is CASRRLDGGGEQYF.

V is TRBV25-1 and J is TRBJ1-2; D ambiguous. The germline CDR1 and CDR2 sequences are MGHDK and SYGVNS. The V end was cut by 2 bases, the J end by 4 bases, with 8 bases between. The CDR3 length is 13 residues. In DNA form, the CDR3 reads TGTGCCAGCAGTGAAACGGCAGGCTATGGCTACACCTTC. It encodes CASSETAGYGYTF.

The gene calls are TRBV29-1 and TRBJ2-7; 7 bases fit TRBD1. This CDR3 comprises 13 residues. J lost 4 bases, V lost 6 bases, and 9 bases had no gene match. Germline V gene lookup returns CDR1 SQVTM and CDR2 ANQGSEA. CDR3 coding DNA: TGCAGCGTGGCCGGGACAGACCAATACGAGCAGTACTTC. Residues: CSVAGTDQYEQYF.

This chain links TRBV6-6 with TRBJ1-2, with D hard to call. The CDR3 consists of 12 residues. CDR1 MNHNY and CDR2 SVGAGI come from the germline V gene (reference sequence). V was cut by 6 bases and J by 4 bases, with 9 bases left in between. CDR3 loop: CASRLTGYGYTF. The CDR3 DNA sequence: TGTGCCAGCAGGCTAACTGGCTATGGCTACACCTTC.

The chain joins TRBV7-2 to TRBJ1-3, with 8 bases lining up with TRBD1. This CDR3 is built from 13 residues. The V segment lost 3 bases and the J segment 11 bases; nucleotides outside the gene matches: 6. CDR1 SGHTA and CDR2 FQGNSA come from the germline V gene. CDR3 loop: CASSLKDRVPIYF. The CDR3 nucleotides are TGTGCCAGCAGCTTGAAGGACAGGGTCCCCATATATTTT.

The chain combines TRBV5-1 with TRBJ2-1; 7 nucleotides match TRBD2. With 4 bases clipped from V and 7 bases from J, the junction kept 8 bases outside the gene matches. CDR3 size: 14 residues. The germline V gene encodes CDR1 SGHRS and CDR2 YFSETQ. CDR3 in amino acids: CASSESGDGNEQFF. In nucleotides, the CDR3 is TGCGCCAGCAGCGAGAGCGGGGATGGTAATGAGCAGTTCTTC.